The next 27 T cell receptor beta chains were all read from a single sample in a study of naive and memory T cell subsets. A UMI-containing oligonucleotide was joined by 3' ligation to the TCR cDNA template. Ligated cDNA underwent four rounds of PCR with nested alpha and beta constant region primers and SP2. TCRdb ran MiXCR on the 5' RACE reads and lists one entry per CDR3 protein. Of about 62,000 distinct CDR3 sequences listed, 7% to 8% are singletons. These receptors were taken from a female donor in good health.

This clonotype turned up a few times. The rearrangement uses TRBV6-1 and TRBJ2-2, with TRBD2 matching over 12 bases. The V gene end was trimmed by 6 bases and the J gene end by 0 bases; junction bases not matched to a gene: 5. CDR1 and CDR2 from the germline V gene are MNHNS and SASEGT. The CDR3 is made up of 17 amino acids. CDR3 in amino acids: CASRGLAGRPNTGELFF. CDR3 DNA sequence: TGTGCCAGCAGAGGACTAGCGGGGCGTCCGAACACCGGGGAGCTGTTTTTT.

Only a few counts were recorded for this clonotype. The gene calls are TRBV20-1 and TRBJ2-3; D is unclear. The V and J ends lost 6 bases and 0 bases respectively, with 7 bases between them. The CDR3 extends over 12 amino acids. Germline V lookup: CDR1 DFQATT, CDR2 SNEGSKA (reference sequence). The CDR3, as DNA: TGCAGTGCGCGATCTAGCACAGATACGCAGTATTTT. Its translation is CSARSSTDTQYF.

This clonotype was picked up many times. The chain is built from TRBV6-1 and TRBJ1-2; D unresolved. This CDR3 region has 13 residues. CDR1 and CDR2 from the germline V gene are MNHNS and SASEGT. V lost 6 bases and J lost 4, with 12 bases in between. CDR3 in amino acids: CASSRGSIYGYTF. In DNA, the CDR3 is TGTGCCAGCAGCCGGGGTTCTATCTATGGCTACACCTTC.

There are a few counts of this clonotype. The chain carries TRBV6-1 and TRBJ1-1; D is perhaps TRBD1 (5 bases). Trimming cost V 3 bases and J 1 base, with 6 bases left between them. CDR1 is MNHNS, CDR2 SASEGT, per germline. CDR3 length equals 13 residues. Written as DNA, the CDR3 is TGTGCCAGCAGTGAGCAGGGGAACACTGAAGCTTTCTTT. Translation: CASSEQGNTEAFF.

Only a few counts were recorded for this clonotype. CDR3 sequence reads: CASSLSTAGHGGNTIYF. CDR3 DNA: TGTGCCAGCAGCCTCAGTACGGCGGGGCATGGTGGAAACACCATATATTTT. The chain has TRBV9 and TRBJ1-3; possible D gene TRBD1, 5 bases. Germline V gives CDR1 SGDLS, CDR2 YYNGEE. V lost 4 bases and J lost 3, with 20 bases in between. The CDR3 totals 17 residues.

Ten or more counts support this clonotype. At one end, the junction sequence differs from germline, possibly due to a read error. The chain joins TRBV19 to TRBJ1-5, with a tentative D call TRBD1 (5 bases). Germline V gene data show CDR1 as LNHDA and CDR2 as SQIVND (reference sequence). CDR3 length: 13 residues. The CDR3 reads CASSGRGNQPQHF. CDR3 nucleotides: TGTGCAAGTAGTGGCAGGGGCAATCAGCCCCAGCATTTT. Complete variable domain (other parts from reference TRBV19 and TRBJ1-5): DGGITQSPKYLFRKEGQNVTLSCEQNLNHDAMYWYRQDPGQGLRLIYYSQIVNDFQKGDIAEGYSVSREKKESFPLTVTSAQKNPTAFYLCASSGRGNQPQHFGDGTRLSIL.

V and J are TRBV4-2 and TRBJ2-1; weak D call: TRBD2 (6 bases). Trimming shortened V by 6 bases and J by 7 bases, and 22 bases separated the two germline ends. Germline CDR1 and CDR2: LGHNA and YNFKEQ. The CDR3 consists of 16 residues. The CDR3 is CASSPSPPGVLNEQFF. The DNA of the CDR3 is TGTGCCAGCAGTCCCTCCCCCCCGGGAGTTCTAAATGAGCAGTTCTTC.

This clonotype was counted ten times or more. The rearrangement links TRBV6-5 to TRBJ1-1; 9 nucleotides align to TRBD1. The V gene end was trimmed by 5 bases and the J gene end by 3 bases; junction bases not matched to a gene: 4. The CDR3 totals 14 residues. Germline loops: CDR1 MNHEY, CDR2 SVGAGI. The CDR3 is CASSPGQGYTEAFF. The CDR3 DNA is TGTGCCAGCAGTCCGGGACAGGGCTACACTGAAGCTTTCTTT.

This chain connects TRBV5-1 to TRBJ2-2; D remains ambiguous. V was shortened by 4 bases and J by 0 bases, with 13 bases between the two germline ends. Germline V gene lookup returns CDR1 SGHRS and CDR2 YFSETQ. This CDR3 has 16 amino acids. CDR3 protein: CASSATDFANTGELFF. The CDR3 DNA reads TGCGCCAGCAGCGCTACAGACTTCGCGAACACCGGGGAGCTGTTTTTT.

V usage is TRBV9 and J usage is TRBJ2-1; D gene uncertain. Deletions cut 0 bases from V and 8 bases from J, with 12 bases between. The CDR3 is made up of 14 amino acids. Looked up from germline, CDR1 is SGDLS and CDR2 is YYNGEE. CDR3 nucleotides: TGTGCCAGCAGCGTAGGAGTACCCGCCCATGAGCAGTTCTTC. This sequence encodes CASSVGVPAHEQFF.

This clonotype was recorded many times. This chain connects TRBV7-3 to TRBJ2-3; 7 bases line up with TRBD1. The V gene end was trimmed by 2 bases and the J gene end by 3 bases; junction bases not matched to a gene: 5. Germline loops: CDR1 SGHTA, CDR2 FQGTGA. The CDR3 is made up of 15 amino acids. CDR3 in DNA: TGTGCCAGCAGCTTAGGCAGGGGGATTACAGATACGCAGTATTTT. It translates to CASSLGRGITDTQYF.

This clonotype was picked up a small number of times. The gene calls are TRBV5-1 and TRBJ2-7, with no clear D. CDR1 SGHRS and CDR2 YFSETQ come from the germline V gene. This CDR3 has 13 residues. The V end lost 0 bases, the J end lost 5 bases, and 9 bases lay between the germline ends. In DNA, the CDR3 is TGCGCCAGCAGCTTGGAAAACAGCCACGAGCAGTACTTC. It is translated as CASSLENSHEQYF.

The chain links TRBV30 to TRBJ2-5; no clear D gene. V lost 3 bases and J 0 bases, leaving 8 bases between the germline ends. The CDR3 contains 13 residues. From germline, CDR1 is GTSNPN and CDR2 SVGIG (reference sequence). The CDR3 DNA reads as TGTGCCTGGAGCACAGTGAACCAAGAGACCCAGTACTTC. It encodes CAWSTVNQETQYF.

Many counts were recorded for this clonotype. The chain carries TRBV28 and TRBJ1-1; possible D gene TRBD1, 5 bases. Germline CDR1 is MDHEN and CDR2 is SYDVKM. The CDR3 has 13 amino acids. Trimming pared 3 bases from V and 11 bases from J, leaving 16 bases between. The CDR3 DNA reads TGTGCCAGCAGTTTGTATGGACACCCTAGGGCTTTCTTT. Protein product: CASSLYGHPRAFF.

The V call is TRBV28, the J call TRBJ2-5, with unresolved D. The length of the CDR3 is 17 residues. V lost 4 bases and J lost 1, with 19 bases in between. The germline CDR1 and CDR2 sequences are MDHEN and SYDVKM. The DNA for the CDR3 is TGTGCCAGCAGTTACCCCCTCGATCTAGTGGTCCAAGAGACCCAGTACTTC. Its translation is CASSYPLDLVVQETQYF.

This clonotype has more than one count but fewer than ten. The CDR3 region is CASRRRESNTGELFF. The CDR3 DNA is TGTGCCAGCAGACGACGAGAATCGAACACCGGGGAGCTGTTTTTT. The chain uses TRBV28 and TRBJ2-2, with D unresolved. Germline V gene sequence: CDR1 MDHEN, CDR2 SYDVKM. The CDR3 runs to 15 residues. Trimming stripped 6 bases from V and 0 bases from J, with 11 bases between.

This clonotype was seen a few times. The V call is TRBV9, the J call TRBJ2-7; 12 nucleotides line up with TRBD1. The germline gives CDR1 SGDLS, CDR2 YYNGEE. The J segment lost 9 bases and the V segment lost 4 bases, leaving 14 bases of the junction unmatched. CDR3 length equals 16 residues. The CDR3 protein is CASSPYSGQGALVQYF. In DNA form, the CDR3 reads TGTGCCAGCAGCCCATACTCGGGACAGGGGGCACTCGTGCAGTACTTC.

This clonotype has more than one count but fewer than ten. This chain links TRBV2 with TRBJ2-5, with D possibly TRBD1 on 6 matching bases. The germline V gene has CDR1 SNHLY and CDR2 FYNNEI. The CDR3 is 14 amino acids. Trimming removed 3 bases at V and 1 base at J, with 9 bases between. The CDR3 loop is CASSDTGFQETQYF. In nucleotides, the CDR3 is TGTGCCAGCAGTGACACAGGGTTCCAAGAGACCCAGTACTTC.

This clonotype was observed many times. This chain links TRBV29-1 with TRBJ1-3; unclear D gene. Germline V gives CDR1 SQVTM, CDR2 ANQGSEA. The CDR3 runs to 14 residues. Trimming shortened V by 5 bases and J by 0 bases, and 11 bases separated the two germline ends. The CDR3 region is CSVQYPDSGNTIYF. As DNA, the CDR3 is TGCAGCGTTCAATACCCCGACTCTGGAAACACCATATATTTT.

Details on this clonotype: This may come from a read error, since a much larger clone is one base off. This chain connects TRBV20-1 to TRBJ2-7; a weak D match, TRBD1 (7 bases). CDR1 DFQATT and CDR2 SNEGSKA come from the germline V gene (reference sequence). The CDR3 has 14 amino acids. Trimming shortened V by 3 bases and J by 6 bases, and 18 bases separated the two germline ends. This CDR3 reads CSARRRDRPCEQYF. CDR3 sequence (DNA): TGCAGTGCTAGGAGGCGGGACAGACCCTGCGAGCAGTACTTC.

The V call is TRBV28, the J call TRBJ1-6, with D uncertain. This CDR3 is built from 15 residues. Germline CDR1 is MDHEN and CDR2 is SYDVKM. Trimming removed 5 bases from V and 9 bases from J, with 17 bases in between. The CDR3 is CASSPPKGSSSPLHF. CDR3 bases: TGTGCCAGCAGTCCCCCGAAGGGCAGCAGTTCACCCCTCCACTTT.

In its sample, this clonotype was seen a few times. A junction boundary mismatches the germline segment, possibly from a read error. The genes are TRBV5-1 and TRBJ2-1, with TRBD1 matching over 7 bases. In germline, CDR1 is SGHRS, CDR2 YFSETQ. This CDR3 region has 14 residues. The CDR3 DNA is TGCGCCAGCAGTTTGGGACAGAAGTACAATGAGCAGTTCTTC. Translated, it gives CASSLGQKYNEQFF.

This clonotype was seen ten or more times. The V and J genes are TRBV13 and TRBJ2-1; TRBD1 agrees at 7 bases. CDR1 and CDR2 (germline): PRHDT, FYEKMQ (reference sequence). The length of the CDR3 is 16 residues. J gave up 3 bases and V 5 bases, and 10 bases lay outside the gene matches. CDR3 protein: CASSPTGTDYYNEQFF. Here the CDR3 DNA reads TGTGCCAGCAGCCCAACCGGGACAGATTACTACAATGAGCAGTTCTTC.

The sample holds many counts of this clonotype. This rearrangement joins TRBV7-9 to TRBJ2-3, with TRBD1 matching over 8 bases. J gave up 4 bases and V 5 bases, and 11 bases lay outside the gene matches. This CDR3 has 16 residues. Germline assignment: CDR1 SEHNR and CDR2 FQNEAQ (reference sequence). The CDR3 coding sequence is TGTGCCAGCAGCACCAATTGGGACAGGTGGGCAGATACGCAGTATTTT. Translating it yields CASSTNWDRWADTQYF.

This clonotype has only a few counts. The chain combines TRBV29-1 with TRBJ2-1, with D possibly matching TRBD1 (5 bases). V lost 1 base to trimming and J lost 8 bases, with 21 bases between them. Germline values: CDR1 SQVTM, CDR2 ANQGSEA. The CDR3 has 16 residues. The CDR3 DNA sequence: TGCAGCGTTGAAGGTGGCAGGGCTGCCCCCGCTGATGAGCAGTTCTTC. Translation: CSVEGGRAAPADEQFF.

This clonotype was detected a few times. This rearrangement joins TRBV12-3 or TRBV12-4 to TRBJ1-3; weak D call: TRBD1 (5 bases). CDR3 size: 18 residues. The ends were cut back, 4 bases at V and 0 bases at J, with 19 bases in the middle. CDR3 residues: CASSSHPGPKSSGNTIYF. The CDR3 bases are TGTGCCAGCAGTTCGCACCCGGGACCCAAGAGCTCTGGAAACACCATATATTTT.

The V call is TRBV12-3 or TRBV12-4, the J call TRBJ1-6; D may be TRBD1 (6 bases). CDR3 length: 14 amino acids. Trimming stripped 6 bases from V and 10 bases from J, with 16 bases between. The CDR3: CASRLTGFGSPLHF. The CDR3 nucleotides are TGTGCCAGCAGGCTAACAGGGTTTGGCTCACCCCTCCACTTT.